This paragraph reports one TCR beta chain. This receptor's antigen is unknown. No base qualities exist here, and no much larger clone lies one base off it. The sample's time point label is to be understood as: about 28 days (+/-7) after the second vaccine dose. AZD1222 recipients whose second dose came at about 4 weeks and those whose second dose came at about 12 weeks were combined into one group, since spike-specific TCR depth and breadth did not differ between the two schedules. Samples from vaccinated people were obtained from the UK trials COV001 and COV002, which included a single-blind randomized controlled phase 2/3 trial of AZD1222 (ChAdOx1 nCoV-19) in healthy adults. For TCRbeta chain sequencing, PBMC samples from trial participants were taken at day 0 and at day 28 after the second dose. The CDR3 regions of human TCRbeta chains were analyzed by immunosequencing. As for the original processing: Repertoire TCRs were matched against a reference library of SARS-CoV-2-specific TCRs generated with the MIRA antigen-specificity platform. Breadth was defined as the fraction of unique TCRs that were SARS-CoV-2-associated, and depth was defined as the fraction of total T cells that were SARS-CoV-2-associated. Using the MIRA data, every spike-specific TCR was mapped to the spike region that the TCR reacted to and assigned to either a CD4 or a CD8 class. Log10-transformed breadth and depth values were compared by one-way ANOVA with Sidak's multiple comparisons tests. As stored in TCRdb, this immuneACCESS dataset retains in-frame rearrangements with V and J assigned. A fraction of the clones does not appear; measured against another copy, unresolved V genes explain less than half of the discrepancy, and the remainder lacks a known reason. That table furnishes V, J and clone size, whereas the DNA furnished D and trimming. For this sample there are more than 120,000 clones; roughly nine tenths appear just once. The top ten hold approximately 1.6% of the sample.

The germline V gene gives CDR1 as SNHLY and CDR2 as FYNNEI. V is shortened by 6 bases, J by 0 bases, and the region joining them spans 11 bases. The CDR3 holds 14 amino acids from the cysteine to the phenylalanine. The kept DNA is CDR3 alone, 42 bases in frame from the first base. The data stem from a study of T cell responses to AZD1222 COVID-19 vaccine (dated by TCRdb to the early 2020s). Background on the whole study: A total of more than 230 trial participants underwent TCR sequencing, of whom around 200 received two doses of AZD1222 and some 26 received two doses of the MenACWY control vaccine. Trial participants were enrolled by age into 18-55, 56-69 and 70-plus year subgroups, with roughly 160, 29 and 62 TCR-sequenced participants respectively. On the study overall, not on this receptor specifically: Most participants were white British and females outnumbered males, and the authors suggested that clonal diversity may have been underestimated. No day 14 peak-response samples were available, so repertoires were characterized only after the peak T cell response. Nearly half of unique spike-specific TCRs reportedly recognized epitopes outside regions mutated in the B.1.351 and B.1.1.7 variants. Vaccine-associated CD4 TCRs spanned the whole spike protein, with dominant responses in regions 160-218 and 743-854. Spike-specific TCR breadth and depth rose significantly after two AZD1222 doses compared with day 0 and with MenACWY recipients. Only five to seven AZD1222 recipients were SARS-CoV-2 seropositive at baseline, limiting conclusions about previously exposed vaccinees. The 56-69-year group was small, and its depth increase did not reach significance, likely because of low power.

This clonotype was obtained from an adult who received the AZD1222 COVID-19 vaccine. The V gene is TRBV2 and the J gene is TRBJ1-1; TRBD1 is possibly the D segment (6 matching bases). Sequenced material: peripheral blood, taken 28 days after the second AZD1222 dose. The sequenced DNA: TGTGCCAGCAGAAGGACAGACTTGAACACTGAAGCTTTCTTT. Its amino acids are CASRRTDLNTEAFF.